Presented here are 16 T cell receptor beta chains from one specimen sequenced in a study of blood T cell repertoires in COVID-19. Here immunoSEQ multiplex PCR was the method, and the copy in TCRdb shows in-frame clones only, minus some. The sample lists 95,000 to 150,000 clones; around 83% were seen once. Specimen: PBMCs or T cells enriched from blood (not recorded which). The receptors derive from a woman aged 25 to 45 who had recovered from COVID-19.

This clone was observed once. This sequence joins TRBV7-2 and TRBJ1-5; tentative D call: TRBD1 (6 bases). The CDR3 is 13 residues long. V lost 1 base and J 6 bases, leaving 7 bases between the germline ends. The germline V gene encodes CDR1 SGHTA and CDR2 FQGNSA. The chain's CDR3 is CASSLVGAQPQHF. Written as DNA, the CDR3 is TGTGCCAGCAGCTTAGTGGGGGCTCAGCCCCAGCATTTT.

This clone appeared a few times. The chain recombines TRBV2 with TRBJ1-1, with 9 nucleotides matching TRBD1. The length of the CDR3 is 14 residues. The germline V gene has CDR1 SNHLY and CDR2 FYNNEI. The ends lost 3 bases at V and 3 bases at J; junction bases unmatched: 2. CDR3 bases: TGTGCCAGCAGTGAGGACAGGGGCTACACTGAAGCTTTCTTT. Protein: CASSEDRGYTEAFF.

V and J are TRBV24-1 and TRBJ1-2; tentative D call: TRBD1 (6 bases). The CDR3 covers 16 residues. Deletions cut 5 bases from V and 5 bases from J, with 20 bases between. Germline V lookup: CDR1 KGHDR, CDR2 SFDVKD. The CDR3 loop reads CATSAGGGIGGYGYTF. The DNA of the CDR3 is TGTGCCACCAGTGCCGGCGGAGGAATAGGGGGATATGGCTACACCTTC.

The chain combines TRBV7-6 with TRBJ1-6; no definite D call. V lost 2 bases to trimming and J lost 12 bases, with 14 bases between them. The CDR3 has 14 residues. Germline V gene lookup returns CDR1 SGHVS and CDR2 FNYEAQ. The CDR3 DNA reads TGTGCCAGCAGCTTACTCCCTCTCCCTATACCCCTCCACTTT. It translates to CASSLLPLPIPLHF.

The chain combines TRBV18 with TRBJ1-1, with D tentatively TRBD1 (5 bases). The CDR3 covers 16 residues. Per germline, CDR1 KGHSH and CDR2 LQKENI. V dropped 0 bases and J dropped 0 bases, with 11 bases sitting between them. The CDR3, as DNA: TGTGCCAGCTCACCACCGAAGGGGACTATGAACACTGAAGCTTTCTTT. This sequence encodes CASSPPKGTMNTEAFF.

The rearrangement joins TRBV4-3 to TRBJ2-1; a possible D gene is TRBD2 (5 bases). CDR1 LGHNA and CDR2 YSLEER come from the germline V gene. The CDR3 spans 14 residues. V was clipped by 1 base and J by 9 bases, with 13 bases between them. The CDR3 coding sequence is TGCGCCAGCAGCCAAGTGGATACGGGAAGTGAGCAGTTCTTC. Translating it yields CASSQVDTGSEQFF.

This clone was recorded only once. The chain employs TRBV7-6 and TRBJ2-2, with 8 bases matching TRBD2. The CDR3 totals 16 residues. Trimming cost V 1 base and J 2 bases; bases outside gene matches: 3. Germline lookup yields CDR1 SGHVS and CDR2 FNYEAQ. In DNA, the CDR3 is TGTGCCAGCAGCTTAGTCGCGGGGGGTAACACCGGGGAGCTGTTTTTT. As protein: CASSLVAGGNTGELFF.

This sequence joins TRBV28 and TRBJ1-2; no clear D gene. This CDR3 contains 12 residues. Per the germline V gene, CDR1 is MDHEN and CDR2 is SYDVKM. V was cut by 2 bases and J by 2 bases, with 3 bases left in between. The CDR3 nucleotides are TGTGCCAGCAGTTTACAAAACTATGGCTACACCTTC. This gives the protein CASSLQNYGYTF.

V usage is TRBV6-1 and J usage is TRBJ1-1; D remains unclear. V dropped 3 bases and J dropped 1 base, with 6 bases sitting between them. The V gene's germline CDR1 is MNHNS and CDR2 SASEGT. The CDR3 is 13 amino acids. Here the CDR3 reads CASSERENTEAFF. CDR3 nucleotides: TGTGCCAGCAGTGAGCGGGAGAACACTGAAGCTTTCTTT.

The table lists this clone with a count of one. The rearrangement joins TRBV5-6 to TRBJ2-7, with 11 bases matching TRBD2. V was clipped by 0 bases and J by 2 bases; unmatched bases: 10. CDR1 is SGHDT and CDR2 is YYEEEE in the germline V gene. This CDR3 region has 18 residues. CDR3 in amino acids: CASSLARASGGITYEQYF. The CDR3 DNA sequence: TGTGCCAGCAGCTTGGCCCGGGCTAGCGGGGGGATAACCTACGAGCAGTACTTC.

The chain carries TRBV6-2 or TRBV6-3 and TRBJ1-1, with D tentatively TRBD1 (5 bases). Germline values: CDR1 MNHEY, CDR2 SVGEGT. V gave up 2 bases and J gave up 0 bases, with 16 bases separating them. The CDR3 loop spans 17 amino acids. CDR3 nucleotide sequence: TGTGCCAGCAGTTACCGCCCGAAAGGGGTCTTGAACACTGAAGCTTTCTTT. Translating it yields CASSYRPKGVLNTEAFF.

The chain employs TRBV2 and TRBJ1-2; 10 nucleotides match TRBD1. CDR3 length equals 13 residues. The J segment lost 6 bases and the V segment lost 4 bases, leaving 2 bases of the junction unmatched. Germline CDR1 SNHLY, CDR2 FYNNEI. This CDR3 is CASSGTGGNGYTF. The CDR3 DNA sequence: TGTGCCAGCAGTGGGACAGGGGGAAATGGCTACACCTTC.

The chain recombines TRBV5-4 with TRBJ2-4; TRBD1 aligns across 9 bases. CDR3 length: 13 amino acids. Losses at the gene ends were 4 bases for V and 8 bases for J; bases not matched to a gene: 4. Germline values: CDR1 SGHNT, CDR2 YYREEE (reference sequence). In DNA, the CDR3 is TGTGCCAGCAGCCTAGACAGGGGGTACATTCAGTACTTC. Its protein product is CASSLDRGYIQYF.

The V gene is TRBV14, the J gene TRBJ1-1; possibly TRBD1 for D (5 bases). The germline CDR1 and CDR2 sequences are SGHDN and FVKESK. Trimming stripped 6 bases from V and 5 bases from J, with 13 bases between. The CDR3 extends over 13 amino acids. CDR3 sequence: CASRRQGTTEAFF. The CDR3 nucleotides are TGTGCCAGCAGGCGGCAGGGAACAACTGAAGCTTTCTTT.

The rearrangement joins TRBV5-4 to TRBJ1-4, with 7 bases that match TRBD1. Germline lookup yields CDR1 SGHNT and CDR2 YYREEE (reference sequence). Losses at the gene ends were 4 bases for V and 8 bases for J; bases not matched to a gene: 14. CDR3 length: 16 amino acids. In DNA, the CDR3 is TGTGCCAGCAGCCATAGGGGACAGCCCAAGGAGGAAAAACTGTTTTTT. It yields the protein CASSHRGQPKEEKLFF.

The chain combines TRBV7-9 with TRBJ1-1; D might be TRBD1 (6 bases). This CDR3 is 15 amino acids long. Germline V gene sequence: CDR1 SEHNR, CDR2 FQNEAQ (reference sequence). The germline V and J ends were trimmed by 3 bases and 0 bases, with 11 bases remaining between them. In DNA, the CDR3 is TGTGCCAGCAGCTTGAACAGGGCCTTGAACACTGAAGCTTTCTTT. Translated: CASSLNRALNTEAFF.